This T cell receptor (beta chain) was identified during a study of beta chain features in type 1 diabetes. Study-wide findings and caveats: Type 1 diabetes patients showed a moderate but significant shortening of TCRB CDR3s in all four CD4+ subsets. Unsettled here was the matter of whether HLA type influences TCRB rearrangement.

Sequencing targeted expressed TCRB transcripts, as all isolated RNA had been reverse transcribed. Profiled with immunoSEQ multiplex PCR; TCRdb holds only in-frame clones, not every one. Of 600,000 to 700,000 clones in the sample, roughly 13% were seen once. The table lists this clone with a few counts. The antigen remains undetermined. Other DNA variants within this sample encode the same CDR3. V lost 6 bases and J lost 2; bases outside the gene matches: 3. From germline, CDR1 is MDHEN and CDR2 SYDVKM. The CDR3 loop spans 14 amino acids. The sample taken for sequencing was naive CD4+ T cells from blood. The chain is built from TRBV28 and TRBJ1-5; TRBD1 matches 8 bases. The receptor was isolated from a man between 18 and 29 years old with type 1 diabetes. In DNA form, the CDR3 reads TGTGCCAGCAGCTCGGGACAGGGCAATCAGCCCCAGCATTTT. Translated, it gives CASSSGQGNQPQHF.